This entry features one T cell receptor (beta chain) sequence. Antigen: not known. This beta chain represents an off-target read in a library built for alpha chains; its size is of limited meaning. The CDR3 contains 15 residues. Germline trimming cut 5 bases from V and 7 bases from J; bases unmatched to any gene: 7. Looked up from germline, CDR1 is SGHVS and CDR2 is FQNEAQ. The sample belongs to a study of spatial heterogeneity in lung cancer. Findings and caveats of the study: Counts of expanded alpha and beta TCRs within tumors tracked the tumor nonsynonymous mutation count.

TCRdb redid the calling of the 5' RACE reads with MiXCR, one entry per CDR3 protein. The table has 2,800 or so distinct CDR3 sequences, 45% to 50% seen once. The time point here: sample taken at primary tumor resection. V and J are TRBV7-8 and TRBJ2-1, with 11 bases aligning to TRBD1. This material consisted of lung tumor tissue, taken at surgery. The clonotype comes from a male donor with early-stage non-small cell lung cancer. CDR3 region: CASSPRTGGFNEQFF. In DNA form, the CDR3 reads TGTGCCAGCAGCCCCCGGACAGGGGGCTTTAATGAGCAGTTCTTC.